This entry lists 25 T cell receptor beta chains sequenced from one sample in a study of shared clonotypes between healthy human individuals. Clones were sequenced by immunoSEQ multiplex PCR, and TCRdb holds only the in-frame ones, with some missing. The sample has more than 2 million clones, 90% to 95% seen once; the top ten hold 0.13%. Sequencing was performed on naive CD4+ T cells sorted from blood. Subset here: CD45RA+ positively selected. Every receptor here comes from a man between 18 and 29 years old in good health.

This chain connects TRBV10-3 to TRBJ2-1; TRBD2 matches 14 bases. The CDR3 sequence is 17 residues long. Germline CDR1 reads ENHRY; CDR2 reads SYGVKD. Trimming took 7 bases from V and 8 from J; bases not matched to a gene: 13. The CDR3 reads CAITDEGLAGVGDEQFF. DNA of the CDR3: TGTGCCATCACCGACGAGGGACTAGCGGGAGTCGGGGATGAGCAGTTCTTC.

As regards this clone: The same CDR3 also results from other DNA sequences found in this sample. The chain carries TRBV5-6 and TRBJ2-5, with a tentative D call TRBD2 (5 bases). Per the germline V gene, CDR1 is SGHDT and CDR2 is YYEEEE. The CDR3 is 12 amino acids. Trimming took 0 bases from V and 5 from J, leaving 5 bases between them. The CDR3 region is CASSLAGETQYF. CDR3 nucleotides: TGTGCCAGCAGCTTGGCGGGGGAGACCCAGTACTTC.

The chain couples TRBV20-1 to TRBJ1-2, with D maybe TRBD1 (5 bases). V was shortened by 6 bases and J by 4 bases, with 9 bases between the two germline ends. Germline V CDR1 and CDR2: DFQATT, SNEGSKA (reference sequence). The CDR3 contains 11 residues. This CDR3 reads CSADSVYGYTF. CDR3 DNA: TGCAGTGCCGACAGTGTCTATGGCTACACCTTC.

J is TRBJ2-1 and V is TRBV18; D call uncertain. The germline CDR1 and CDR2 sequences are KGHSH and LQKENI. V dropped 6 bases and J dropped 5 bases, with 11 bases sitting between them. The CDR3 has 13 residues. The CDR3 coding sequence is TGTGCCAGCTCCTACAGCCGGGACAATGAGCAGTTCTTC. It translates to CASSYSRDNEQFF.

V usage is TRBV5-1 and J usage is TRBJ1-1; D might be TRBD1 (6 bases). Germline V CDR1 and CDR2: SGHRS, YFSETQ. The CDR3 is 17 residues long. Trimming took 5 bases from V and 4 from J, leaving 24 bases between them. CDR3 nucleotide sequence: TGCGCCAGCAGACGCTCCGGACAGATACTTGGAGGCACTGAAGCTTTCTTT. The encoded protein is CASRRSGQILGGTEAFF.

The chain joins TRBV7-6 to TRBJ2-3; TRBD2 agrees at 9 bases. Germline V gene lookup returns CDR1 SGHVS and CDR2 FNYEAQ. V was clipped by 0 bases and J by 0 bases; unmatched bases: 4. The CDR3 totals 17 residues. CDR3 region: CASSLAVAGVSTDTQYF. Here the CDR3 DNA reads TGTGCCAGCAGCTTAGCGGTAGCGGGGGTGAGCACAGATACGCAGTATTTT.

CDR3 protein: CASRAGGSGGASTDTQYF. CDR3 coding DNA: TGTGCCAGCAGGGCCGGGGGTAGCGGGGGTGCTAGCACAGATACGCAGTATTTT. The chain joins TRBV2 to TRBJ2-3; 9 bases are a match to TRBD2. V lost 6 bases to trimming and J lost 0 bases; unmatched junction nucleotides: 13. Per germline, CDR1 SNHLY and CDR2 FYNNEI. The CDR3 totals 18 residues.

The table lists this clone with a count of one. V gene TRBV7-2 combines with J gene TRBJ2-3; D not resolved. The V end was cut by 1 base, the J end by 1 base, with 6 bases between. The germline CDR1 and CDR2 sequences are SGHTA and FQGNSA. The CDR3 extends over 14 amino acids. This chain's CDR3 is CASSLDRCTDTQYF. For the CDR3, the DNA is TGTGCCAGCAGCTTAGACAGATGCACAGATACGCAGTATTTT. The variable domain in full, completed from reference TRBV7-2 and TRBJ2-3, reads GAGVSQSPSNKVTEKGKDVELRCDPISGHTALYWYRQSLGQGLEFLIYFQGNSAPDKSGLPSDRFSAERTGGSVSTLTIQRTQQEDSAVYLCASSLDRCTDTQYFGPGTRLTVL.

In its sample, this clone was seen once. The V gene is TRBV29-1, the J gene TRBJ1-2, with D possibly matching TRBD1 (6 bases). Germline CDR1 and CDR2: SQVTM and ANQGSEA. Trimming removed 6 bases from V and 8 bases from J, with 19 bases in between. The CDR3 loop spans 13 amino acids. CDR3 sequence (DNA): TGCAGCGTGTTGGAAACAGGGTCCCCCGGCTACACCTTC. As protein: CSVLETGSPGYTF.

The V gene is TRBV6-6, the J gene TRBJ1-3, with 11 bases aligning to TRBD1. J lost 3 bases, V lost 6 bases, and 7 bases had no gene match. The CDR3 contains 16 residues. CDR1 and CDR2 (germline): MNHNY, SVGAGI (reference sequence). The CDR3 sequence: CASRGTGTGGGNTIYF. For the CDR3, the DNA is TGTGCCAGCAGGGGCACCGGGACAGGGGGTGGAAACACCATATATTTT.

The V call is TRBV5-4, the J call TRBJ2-5; 11 bases are shared with TRBD2. The CDR3 spans 16 residues. Germline CDR1 and CDR2: SGHNT and YYREEE (reference sequence). J gave up 4 bases and V 4 bases, and 9 bases lay outside the gene matches. CDR3 region: CASSSPLAGVRETQYF. Written as DNA, the CDR3 is TGTGCCAGCAGCAGCCCACTAGCGGGAGTAAGAGAGACCCAGTACTTC. Full variable domain (outside the CDR3, taken from reference TRBV5-4 and TRBJ2-5): ETGVTQSPTHLIKTRGQQVTLRCSSQSGHNTVSWYQQALGQGPQFIFQYYREEENGRGNFPPRFSGLQFPNYSSELNVNALELDDSALYLCASSSPLAGVRETQYFGPGTRLLVL.

The gene calls are TRBV6-5 and TRBJ2-3; 7 bases match TRBD2. Germline V gene data show CDR1 as MNHEY and CDR2 as SVGAGI. With V trimmed by 6 bases and J by 3 bases, 3 bases remained unmatched. The length of the CDR3 is 13 residues. The CDR3 is CASSLGRTDTQYF. The CDR3 region has the DNA TGTGCCAGCAGCCTCGGGAGGACAGATACGCAGTATTTT.

The chain combines TRBV11-2 with TRBJ1-3; D not resolved. The CDR3 is 18 amino acids. From germline, CDR1 is SGHAT and CDR2 FQNNGV. With 0 bases removed from V and 0 bases from J, the gap between germline ends came to 15 bases. The CDR3 protein is CASSLDVGRGYSGNTIYF. The CDR3 DNA reads TGTGCCAGCAGCTTAGATGTGGGCAGAGGATACTCTGGAAACACCATATATTTT.

V gene TRBV18 combines with J gene TRBJ2-3; no definite D call. CDR1 KGHSH and CDR2 LQKENI come from the germline V gene. CDR3 length: 13 residues. The germline V and J ends were trimmed by 0 bases and 6 bases, with 7 bases remaining between them. Here the CDR3 DNA reads TGTGCCAGCTCACCACCACAACGCGATACGCAGTATTTT. It codes for CASSPPQRDTQYF.

The rearrangement uses TRBV29-1 and TRBJ2-7; a weak D match, TRBD1 (6 bases). V dropped 0 bases and J dropped 4 bases, with 13 bases sitting between them. The CDR3 runs 14 residues. Germline V gene data show CDR1 as SQVTM and CDR2 as ANQGSEA. The CDR3 coding sequence is TGCAGCGTTGAAGATTGGGACACCCCGTACGAGCAGTACTTC. Translation gives CSVEDWDTPYEQYF.

This chain links TRBV7-2 with TRBJ1-3; D unresolved. V dropped 2 bases and J dropped 4 bases, with 15 bases sitting between them. The CDR3 runs to 16 residues. Germline values: CDR1 SGHTA, CDR2 FQGNSA. The CDR3 is CASSLLGGRAGNTIYF. The CDR3 nucleotides read TGTGCCAGCAGCTTATTAGGCGGCCGAGCGGGAAACACCATATATTTT.

The chain uses TRBV5-1 and TRBJ2-5, with 9 bases aligning to TRBD1. The CDR3 runs to 13 residues. The J segment lost 5 bases and the V segment lost 7 bases, leaving 6 bases of the junction unmatched. Looked up from germline, CDR1 is SGHRS and CDR2 is YFSETQ. CDR3 coding DNA: TGCGCCAGCCGGGACAGGGAGTCGGAGACCCAGTACTTC. The encoded protein is CASRDRESETQYF.

V usage is TRBV28 and J usage is TRBJ2-2, with D perhaps TRBD2 (6 bases). In germline, CDR1 is MDHEN, CDR2 SYDVKM. V was clipped by 4 bases and J by 6 bases, with 12 bases between them. CDR3 size: 14 residues. DNA for the CDR3: TGTGCCAGCAGTTACCAGTGGGGGGCCGGGGAGCTGTTTTTT. Its translation is CASSYQWGAGELFF.

The chain links TRBV5-5 to TRBJ2-3; TRBD1 might be the D (5 bases). The CDR3 sequence is 12 residues long. V lost 5 bases, J lost 4 bases, and 8 bases lay in between. Per germline, CDR1 SGHKS and CDR2 YYEKEE (reference sequence). The DNA for the CDR3 is TGTGCCAGCAGGGGGCAACCAGATACGCAGTATTTT. Amino acids: CASRGQPDTQYF.

CDR3: CASSQDSPRHYNSPLHF. CDR3 nucleotides: TGCGCCAGCAGCCAAGATAGTCCGCGACACTATAATTCACCCCTCCACTTT. V usage is TRBV4-1 and J usage is TRBJ1-6; D is unresolved. The V gene's germline CDR1 is MGHRA and CDR2 YSYEKL. The CDR3 sequence is 17 residues long. The V end lost 0 bases, the J end lost 3 bases, and 12 bases lay between the germline ends.

The chain has TRBV5-4 and TRBJ1-3; D is unclear. CDR1 is SGHNT, CDR2 YYREEE, per germline (reference sequence). The V end lost 1 base, the J end lost 0 bases, and 5 bases lay between the germline ends. The CDR3 runs to 14 residues. The CDR3 reads CASSLMGSGNTIYF. The CDR3 nucleotides read TGTGCCAGCAGCTTGATGGGCTCTGGAAACACCATATATTTT.

V is TRBV10-3 and J is TRBJ1-2; D may be TRBD1 (6 bases). The CDR3 runs 17 residues. The germline V gene has CDR1 ENHRY and CDR2 SYGVKD. Trimming left V 0 bases short and J 4 bases short, with 18 bases between. The CDR3 sequence is CAISESPSGGWVYGYTF. CDR3 DNA: TGTGCCATCAGTGAGTCGCCCTCCGGGGGCTGGGTCTATGGCTACACCTTC.

V usage is TRBV18 and J usage is TRBJ1-1, with 7 bases aligning to TRBD1. The J segment lost 1 base and the V segment lost 2 bases, leaving 7 bases of the junction unmatched. The CDR3 totals 16 residues. Germline V gene sequence: CDR1 KGHSH, CDR2 LQKENI. CDR3 loop: CASSPVTQGWNTEAFF. Here the CDR3 DNA reads TGTGCCAGCTCACCAGTTACACAGGGGTGGAACACTGAAGCTTTCTTT.

V and J are TRBV7-2 and TRBJ2-5; D is unresolved. In germline, CDR1 is SGHTA, CDR2 FQGNSA. The CDR3 sequence is 12 residues long. Trimming removed 1 base from V and 6 bases from J, with 6 bases in between. As DNA, the CDR3 is TGTGCCAGCAGCTTAGGTCTACAGACCCAGTACTTC. Its protein product is CASSLGLQTQYF.

The chain combines TRBV7-8 with TRBJ2-5, with D unresolved. Germline CDR1 is SGHVS and CDR2 is FQNEAQ. Trimming removed 5 bases from V and 4 bases from J, with 14 bases in between. This CDR3 spans 14 amino acids. This CDR3 reads CASSRGDPPETQYF. In DNA form, the CDR3 reads TGTGCCAGCAGCCGCGGAGACCCCCCAGAGACCCAGTACTTC. The variable domain in full, completed from reference TRBV7-8 and TRBJ2-5, reads GAGVSQSPRYKVAKRGQDVALRCDPISGHVSLFWYQQALGQGPEFLTYFQNEAQLDKSGLPSDRFFAERPEGSVSTLKIQRTQQEDSAVYLCASSRGDPPETQYFGPGTRLLVL.